Following are 28 T cell receptor beta chains from one sample sequenced in a study of blood T cell repertoires in COVID-19 (TCRdb year 2020). Libraries were built with the immunoSEQ multiplex PCR assay. TCRdb holds this immuneACCESS table with in-frame rearrangements only. Some clones are missing; in checked studies, unresolved V genes explain under half, and the rest has no known cause. The sample contains under 200,000 clones, roughly 84% of them found a single time. The biggest ten clones account for roughly 20% of the sample. Sequencing used PBMCs or T cells enriched from blood (not recorded which). The source of these receptors is a man in his sixties who had recovered from COVID-19.

The chain carries TRBV7-2 and TRBJ1-4; 8 bases are shared with TRBD1. V trimming: 5 bases; J trimming: 6 bases; junction bases outside the gene matches: 5. Germline CDR1 and CDR2: SGHTA and FQGNSA. This CDR3 is built from 14 residues. The chain's CDR3 is CASSPDRAYEKLFF. The CDR3, as DNA: TGTGCCAGCAGCCCGGACAGGGCCTATGAAAAACTGTTTTTT.

V is TRBV4-1 and J is TRBJ2-7; D is possibly TRBD2 (5 bases). This CDR3 contains 16 residues. Germline V CDR1 and CDR2: MGHRA, YSYEKL. V was pared by 0 bases and J by 2 bases, with 14 bases between. The CDR3 DNA follows: TGCGCCAGCAGCCAAGATCAGGAGGCCGATGCCTACGAGCAGTACTTC. Its protein is CASSQDQEADAYEQYF.

The chain combines TRBV6-1 with TRBJ1-2; weak D call: TRBD1 (6 bases). The germline CDR1 and CDR2 sequences are MNHNS and SASEGT. V dropped 2 bases and J dropped 3 bases, with 10 bases sitting between them. The CDR3 totals 14 residues. The CDR3 spells CASSESAGDYGYTF. CDR3 DNA: TGTGCCAGCAGTGAATCGGCAGGGGACTATGGCTACACCTTC.

This clone was observed a few times. This chain connects TRBV5-6 to TRBJ1-1; 8 nucleotides align to TRBD1. The germline CDR1 and CDR2 sequences are SGHDT and YYEEEE. The CDR3 spans 15 residues. The V gene end was trimmed by 4 bases and the J gene end by 8 bases; junction bases not matched to a gene: 13. Written as DNA, the CDR3 is TGTGCCAGCAGCAAATGGACAGGGAAGGTGGCGGAAGCTTTCTTT. This sequence encodes CASSKWTGKVAEAFF.

The chain combines TRBV28 with TRBJ2-3, with 7 nucleotides matching TRBD2. Trimming removed 7 bases from V and 0 bases from J; junction bases left unmatched: 10. CDR1 is MDHEN and CDR2 is SYDVKM in the germline V gene. CDR3 length: 16 residues. CDR3 nucleotide sequence: TGTGCCAGCAAGTTCCGACTAGCAGCTAGCACAGATACGCAGTATTTT. Translation: CASKFRLAASTDTQYF.

This chain connects TRBV21-1 to TRBJ2-7; the DNA was not used to check the table's D call, TRBD2. TRBV21-1 constitutes a pseudogene. The CDR3 extends over 18 amino acids. As DNA, the CDR3 is TGTGCCAGCAGCAAAGTTACTAGCGGGAGATTGGACGTTGACGAGCAGTACTTC. It codes for CASSKVTSGRLDVDEQYF.

This clone was counted a few times. The J gene is TRBJ2-6, the V gene TRBV30; no firm D call. CDR3 length: 14 residues. Per germline, CDR1 GTSNPN and CDR2 SVGIG (reference sequence). The V gene lost 5 bases and the J gene lost 2 bases, with 10 bases spanning the gap. The DNA for the CDR3 is TGTGCCTGGGACTCTGCGGCTGGGGCCAACGTCCTGACTTTC. Translated, it gives CAWDSAAGANVLTF.

CDR3 coding DNA: TGTGCCAGCAGTCCACCAGGGGGCGTAGGTCAGCCCCAGCATTTT. Translated, it gives CASSPPGGVGQPQHF. This chain links TRBV27 with TRBJ1-5, with TRBD1 matching 8 bases. CDR1 is MNHEY, CDR2 SMNVEV, per germline (reference sequence). The length of the CDR3 is 15 residues. V trimming: 5 bases; J trimming: 6 bases; junction bases outside the gene matches: 9.

The rearrangement uses TRBV7-9 and TRBJ2-1; D might be TRBD2 (5 bases). The CDR3 extends over 15 amino acids. The V gene's germline CDR1 is SEHNR and CDR2 FQNEAQ (reference sequence). V was pared by 3 bases and J by 6 bases, with 15 bases between. In nucleotides, the CDR3 is TGTGCCAGCAGCTTCCTGCGGCCCGAGGGCAATGAGCAGTTCTTC. It codes for CASSFLRPEGNEQFF.

The rearrangement uses TRBV7-8 and TRBJ2-5, with TRBD2 matching 11 bases. The trim removed 5 bases at V and 6 bases at J, leaving 11 bases unmatched. Germline V CDR1 and CDR2: SGHVS, FQNEAQ. The CDR3 is 16 residues long. CDR3 sequence reads: CASSLVAGGPMQTQYF. The DNA for the CDR3 is TGTGCCAGCAGCCTCGTAGCGGGAGGGCCTATGCAGACCCAGTACTTC.

V and J are TRBV5-6 and TRBJ2-3, with no clear D. V dropped 2 bases and J dropped 6 bases, with 7 bases sitting between them. The V gene's germline CDR1 is SGHDT and CDR2 YYEEEE. The CDR3 contains 12 residues. CDR3 nucleotide sequence: TGTGCCAGCAGCTTACGGGTCGATACGCAGTATTTT. Its translation: CASSLRVDTQYF.

The J gene is TRBJ2-3, the V gene TRBV7-2; 13 bases are a match to TRBD2. The CDR3 loop spans 19 amino acids. The germline CDR1 and CDR2 sequences are SGHTA and FQGNSA. With 2 bases clipped from V and 2 bases from J, the junction kept 10 bases outside the gene matches. CDR3 coding DNA: TGTGCCAGCAGCTTATCGGTACTAGCGGGAGGGCCGTCCACAGATACGCAGTATTTT. Translated: CASSLSVLAGGPSTDTQYF.

This sequence joins TRBV12-5 and TRBJ1-2; maybe TRBD1 (6 bases). This CDR3 region has 13 residues. V was clipped by 5 bases and J by 5 bases, with 12 bases between them. The germline gives CDR1 LGHNT, CDR2 FRNRAP. The CDR3 sequence is CASGLGTTYGYTF. The CDR3 DNA reads TGTGCTAGTGGTCTTGGGACAACTTATGGCTACACCTTC.

This clone was seen only a few times. V is TRBV6-4 and J is TRBJ2-1, with 10 positions matching TRBD2. This CDR3 is 15 amino acids long. Losses at the gene ends were 7 bases for V and 8 bases for J; bases not matched to a gene: 11. The germline V gene encodes CDR1 MRHNA and CDR2 SNTAGT. This CDR3 is CASTHGTSGTHEQFF. Written as DNA, the CDR3 is TGTGCCAGCACCCACGGTACTAGCGGGACCCATGAGCAGTTCTTC.

The table lists this clone with a few counts. V gene TRBV11-2 combines with J gene TRBJ2-3; possible D gene TRBD2, 5 bases. Germline-derived CDR1 and CDR2 are SGHAT and FQNNGV. The CDR3 totals 16 residues. Trimming cost V 5 bases and J 2 bases, with 17 bases left between them. The CDR3 here is CASSPGLRQTTDTQYF. In DNA, the CDR3 is TGTGCCAGCAGCCCCGGACTTCGTCAGACCACAGATACGCAGTATTTT.

Turning to this clone: This sample includes further DNA sequences coding for the same CDR3. The V call is TRBV9, the J call TRBJ2-3; weak D call: TRBD2 (5 bases). The germline V gene encodes CDR1 SGDLS and CDR2 YYNGEE. The V gene lost 0 bases and the J gene lost 0 bases, with 8 bases spanning the gap. The CDR3 is 15 residues long. CDR3 DNA: TGTGCCAGCAGCGTAGTCGGCGGGAGCACAGATACGCAGTATTTT. This translates into CASSVVGGSTDTQYF.

The genes are TRBV15 and TRBJ1-4; no reliable D call. V shed 0 bases and J shed 10 bases, with 18 bases lying between them. This CDR3 spans 16 amino acids. Germline V gene data show CDR1 as LNHNV and CDR2 as YYDKDF (reference sequence). CDR3 nucleotides: TGTGCCACCAGCAGAGATCCCCTCGGCGGGCGAGGAAAACTGTTTTTT. This gives the protein CATSRDPLGGRGKLFF. The whole variable domain, filled in from reference TRBV15 and TRBJ1-4, reads DAMVIQNPRYQVTQFGKPVTLSCSQTLNHNVMYWYQQKSSQAPKLLFHYYDKDFNNEADTPDNFQSRRPNTSFCFLDIRSPGLGDTAMYLCATSRDPLGGRGKLFFGSGTQLSVL.

This clone was detected a few times. This chain connects TRBV7-2 to TRBJ2-5, with D possibly TRBD2 on 7 matching bases. This CDR3 has 15 residues. The germline CDR1 and CDR2 sequences are SGHTA and FQGNSA. Trimming pared 5 bases from V and 4 bases from J, leaving 17 bases between. The CDR3 here is CASSQTRGARETQYF. CDR3 DNA: TGTGCCAGCAGCCAGACTCGGGGGGCCAGAGAGACCCAGTACTTC.

The V gene is TRBV29-1, the J gene TRBJ2-1; TRBD2 aligns across 8 bases. Germline CDR1 SQVTM, CDR2 ANQGSEA. V shed 6 bases and J 9 bases; nucleotides not matched to a gene: 10. CDR3 length: 13 amino acids. CDR3 sequence: CSVAVSGDGEQFF. Written as DNA, the CDR3 is TGCAGCGTGGCGGTTAGCGGGGACGGTGAGCAGTTCTTC.

In this sample, this clone turned up once. V is TRBV18 and J is TRBJ1-5, with 8 bases matching TRBD1. The V segment lost 3 bases and the J segment 5 bases; nucleotides outside the gene matches: 12. Looked up from germline, CDR1 is KGHSH and CDR2 is LQKENI. The CDR3 is made up of 17 amino acids. For the CDR3, the DNA is TGTGCCAGCTCACCCACCCAGGGGGCAGTGGGAGATCAGCCCCAGCATTTT. Its translation is CASSPTQGAVGDQPQHF.

This chain links TRBV5-1 with TRBJ1-2; 7 bases match TRBD1. This CDR3 comprises 14 residues. Germline V gene data show CDR1 as SGHRS and CDR2 as YFSETQ. After removal of 1 base from V and 8 bases from J, the junction contained 8 bases not matched to a gene. The CDR3 DNA reads TGCGCCAGCAGCTTGACCAGCAGGGGGGACGGCTACACCTTC. It codes for CASSLTSRGDGYTF.

The chain recombines TRBV27 with TRBJ2-2; D unclear. Per germline, CDR1 MNHEY and CDR2 SMNVEV (reference sequence). The CDR3 has 13 amino acids. Trimming shortened V by 1 base and J by 6 bases, and 6 bases separated the two germline ends. The CDR3 loop is CASSLLSSGELFF. The CDR3 coding sequence is TGTGCCAGCAGTTTATTGAGCTCCGGGGAGCTGTTTTTT.

J is TRBJ2-7 and V is TRBV19; D is perhaps TRBD1 (7 bases). The CDR3 totals 15 residues. The V and J ends lost 5 bases and 9 bases respectively, with 23 bases between them. Looked up from germline, CDR1 is LNHDA and CDR2 is SQIVND (reference sequence). The chain's CDR3 is CASSAQGTHSIGQYF. Written as DNA, the CDR3 is TGTGCCAGTAGTGCACAGGGGACTCACAGTATAGGGCAGTACTTC.

At least ten counts were recorded for this clone. The chain employs TRBV5-4 and TRBJ2-5; 11 bases are shared with TRBD2. With V trimmed by 4 bases and J by 5 bases, 7 bases remained unmatched. The CDR3 is 15 residues long. Germline loops: CDR1 SGHNT, CDR2 YYREEE (reference sequence). CDR3 nucleotide sequence: TGTGCCAGCAGCCACCTAGCGGGGGGTGGGGAGACCCAGTACTTC. This sequence encodes CASSHLAGGGETQYF. Full variable domain (remainder filled in from reference TRBV5-4 and TRBJ2-5): ETGVTQSPTHLIKTRGQQVTLRCSSQSGHNTVSWYQQALGQGPQFIFQYYREEENGRGNFPPRFSGLQFPNYSSELNVNALELDDSALYLCASSHLAGGGETQYFGPGTRLLVL.

The gene calls are TRBV12-3 or TRBV12-4 and TRBJ1-4; D perhaps matches TRBD1 (5 bases). This CDR3 has 13 residues. Trimming stripped 4 bases from V and 10 bases from J, with 13 bases between. The CDR3 sequence: CASSWGSIGKLFF. Here the CDR3 DNA reads TGTGCCAGCAGTTGGGGCAGTATAGGAAAACTGTTTTTT.

This sequence joins TRBV10-2 and TRBJ2-7, with D unresolved. V was clipped by 8 bases and J by 0 bases, with 17 bases between them. The CDR3 has 15 residues. Germline loops: CDR1 WSHSY, CDR2 SAAADI. The CDR3 protein is CASRINGLSSYEQYF. Here the CDR3 DNA reads TGCGCCAGCCGCATCAATGGGCTGAGCTCCTACGAGCAGTACTTC.

This clone appeared once. The chain combines TRBV9 with TRBJ1-2, with D tentatively TRBD1 (5 bases). The CDR3 runs to 13 residues. Germline CDR1 reads SGDLS; CDR2 reads YYNGEE. V was cut by 3 bases and J by 6 bases, with 12 bases left in between. CDR3 sequence reads: CASSGDSQNGYTF. CDR3 nucleotide sequence: TGTGCCAGCAGCGGGGACTCACAGAATGGCTACACCTTC.

V is TRBV18 and J is TRBJ1-1; TRBD1 agrees at 9 bases. The ends lost 1 base at V and 3 bases at J; junction bases unmatched: 12. The CDR3 contains 18 residues. CDR1 KGHSH and CDR2 LQKENI come from the germline V gene. CDR3 sequence (DNA): TGTGCCAGCTCACCACTTCGGACAGGGGCCGTGAGGGACACTGAAGCTTTCTTT. Protein product: CASSPLRTGAVRDTEAFF.